This T cell receptor (beta chain) stems from a study of cytomegalovirus exposure and HLA in healthy donors. General observations from the study: TCR beta chains associated with HLA were, in a later analysis, more clonally expanded than equally common others.

The primer mix had 60 Vbeta and 13 Jbeta primers. The protocol was immunoSEQ multiplex PCR, while the TCRdb copy is restricted to in-frame clones and leaves out a portion. The sample lists over 120,000 clones, about 75% occurring once. This clone has a handful of counts. Antigen specificity is unknown. The sample taken for sequencing was PBMCs. The sequence derives from a young man in good health and CMV-seronegative.

The CDR3 region is CASSLRSREQYF. CDR3 bases: TGTGCCAGCAGCTTGCGTTCTCGCGAGCAGTACTTC. The rearrangement uses TRBV5-6 and TRBJ2-7; no clear D gene. Germline values: CDR1 SGHDT, CDR2 YYEEEE. V was trimmed by 1 base and J by 6 bases, leaving 8 bases between them. CDR3 length: 12 residues.